These T cell receptor beta chains were read from a single sample in a study of cytomegalovirus exposure and HLA in healthy donors. The assay was immunoSEQ multiplex PCR, and TCRdb's table has in-frame clones only and misses some. The table includes roughly 150,000 clones, roughly 65% detected once. Material: PBMCs. These receptors all stem from a man in his 60s in good health and CMV-seronegative. The CDR3 runs from the conserved cysteine through the conserved F or W. The D gene is left open where the match is weak. For some rows the clone size is stated as once, few or many, or as a class when expanded; others skip it.

d_gene,v_gene,j_gene,abundance,CDR3aa,CDR3nt
TRBD1,TRBV10-1,TRBJ1-1,NA,CASRGTGGFSCEAFF,TGCGCCAGCAGGGGGACAGGGGGATTTTCGTGTGAAGCTTTCTTT
TRBD1,TRBV6-6,TRBJ2-7,NA,CASSYQGQGQNEQYF,TGTGCCAGCAGTTACCAGGGACAGGGTCAGAACGAGCAGTACTTC
NA,TRBV28,TRBJ1-2,NA,CASSLGQGRNYGYTF,TGTGCCAGCAGTTTAGGGCAGGGCCGTAACTATGGCTACACCTTC
NA,TRBV12-5,TRBJ1-4,few,CASGLIGREKLFF,TGTGCTAGTGGTTTAATTGGGCGCGAAAAACTGTTTTTT
NA,TRBV5-4,TRBJ2-3,few,CASSLAGDTQYF,TGTGCCAGCAGCTTGGCGGGGGATACGCAGTATTTT
TRBD2,TRBV30,TRBJ2-2,NA,CASGTSGRAAAGELFF,TGTGCCTCGGGGACTAGCGGGAGGGCCGCCGCCGGGGAGCTGTTTTTT
TRBD1,TRBV30,TRBJ2-2,few,CARRDRGAGELFF,TGTGCCCGCCGGGACAGGGGGGCCGGGGAGCTGTTTTTT
NA,TRBV7-9,TRBJ1-6,NA,CASSFLNSPLHF,TGTGCCAGCAGCTTCCTTAATTCACCCCTCCACTTT
NA,TRBV19,TRBJ1-3,NA,CASSMSGTGNTIYF,TGTGCCAGTAGTATGTCGGGGACTGGAAACACCATATATTTT
TRBD2,TRBV19,TRBJ2-7,NA,CASSIAGALTYEQYF,TGTGCCAGTAGTATCGCGGGAGCTTTGACCTACGAGCAGTACTTC
TRBD1,TRBV12-5,TRBJ2-7,NA,CASALGQSYEQYF,TGTGCTAGTGCCTTGGGACAGTCCTACGAGCAGTACTTC
TRBD1,TRBV18,TRBJ1-5,once,CASSNTGELGNQPQHF,TGTGCCAGCTCAAACACAGGGGAATTAGGCAATCAGCCCCAGCATTTT
TRBD1,TRBV7-3,TRBJ2-7,NA,CASSPDRVTHEQYF,TGTGCCAGCAGCCCTGACAGGGTAACCCACGAGCAGTACTTC
NA,TRBV6-5,TRBJ1-1,NA,CASSGTGFNTEAFF,TGTGCCAGCAGTGGAACAGGGTTCAACACTGAAGCTTTCTTT
TRBD1,TRBV5-8,TRBJ2-2,NA,CASSSRQGANTGELFF,TGTGCCAGCAGCTCACGACAGGGGGCGAACACCGGGGAGCTGTTTTTT
TRBD1,TRBV28,TRBJ2-7,NA,CASSQGGQIDYEQYF,TGTGCCAGCAGTCAAGGGGGACAGATCGACTACGAGCAGTACTTC
NA,TRBV7-3,TRBJ2-3,NA,CASSLLGEGGADTQYF,TGTGCCAGCAGCTTACTGGGGGAGGGGGGTGCAGATACGCAGTATTTT
NA,TRBV5-1,TRBJ1-2,NA,CASSGEMRGYTF,TGCGCCAGCAGTGGGGAGATGAGGGGCTACACCTTC
NA,TRBV27,TRBJ2-2,NA,CASNSPGGELFF,TGTGCCAGCAACTCCCCGGGCGGGGAGCTGTTTTTT
NA,TRBV5-6,TRBJ2-6,NA,CASSSRLGSGANVLTF,TGTGCCAGCAGCTCCCGACTGGGCTCTGGGGCCAACGTCCTGACTTTC
NA,TRBV4-2,TRBJ2-1,NA,CASSQGPGLQYNEQFF,TGTGCCAGCAGCCAAGGACCCGGACTACAATACAATGAGCAGTTCTTC
TRBD2,TRBV4-2,TRBJ2-1,NA,CASSQGPAGPYNEQFF,TGTGCCAGCAGCCAAGGGCCAGCGGGACCCTACAATGAGCAGTTCTTC
NA,TRBV20-1,TRBJ1-5,NA,CSAGGDQPQHF,TGCAGTGCTGGCGGAGATCAGCCCCAGCATTTT
TRBD1,TRBV27,TRBJ2-2,NA,CASRPGQTGTGELFF,TGTGCCAGCAGGCCGGGACAGACTGGGACCGGGGAGCTGTTTTTT
NA,TRBV7-9,TRBJ2-1,NA,CASSPSNRSFYNEQFF,TGTGCCAGCAGCCCTTCTAATCGTTCCTTTTACAATGAGCAGTTCTTC
TRBD1,TRBV6-5,TRBJ2-7,NA,CASSYRDREAYEQYF,TGTGCCAGCAGTTACCGGGACAGGGAAGCCTACGAGCAGTACTTC
TRBD1,TRBV7-2,TRBJ1-6,NA,CASSLSQGAISPLHF,TGTGCCAGCAGCTTATCCCAGGGGGCGATTTCACCCCTCCACTTT
TRBD1,TRBV9,TRBJ2-7,NA,CASSEDRENSYEQYF,TGTGCCAGCAGCGAAGACAGGGAAAACTCCTACGAGCAGTACTTC
TRBD1,TRBV28,TRBJ1-2,NA,CASSLGQGSWHGYTF,TGTGCCAGCAGTCTCGGACAGGGAAGCTGGCATGGCTACACCTTC
NA,TRBV1,TRBJ2-7,NA,CTSSQGKTSGVSYEQYF,TGCACCAGCAGCCAGGGGAAAACTAGCGGAGTGTCCTACGAGCAGTACTTC
TRBD1,TRBV19,TRBJ1-1,NA,CASSIWGQSNTEAFF,TGTGCCAGTAGTATTTGGGGACAGAGCAACACTGAAGCTTTCTTT
NA,TRBV29-1,TRBJ2-3,NA,CSVDGQTDTQYF,TGCAGCGTTGATGGACAGACAGATACGCAGTATTTT
TRBD1,TRBV7-8,TRBJ1-2,few,CASSLETGIVSGYTF,TGTGCCAGCAGCTTAGAGACAGGGATTGTAAGTGGCTACACCTTC
NA,TRBV28,TRBJ1-5,few,CASSLYAPGGSNQPQHF,TGTGCCAGCAGTTTATACGCTCCTGGGGGGAGCAATCAGCCCCAGCATTTT
TRBD1,TRBV10-3,TRBJ2-2,NA,CAISEYPGTGEIGAGELFF,TGTGCCATCAGTGAGTACCCGGGAACAGGGGAGATTGGAGCCGGGGAGCTGTTTTTT
NA,TRBV5-4,TRBJ1-1,NA,CASSLDRVNTEAFF,TGTGCCAGCAGCTTGGACAGGGTGAACACTGAAGCTTTCTTT
TRBD2,TRBV10-3,TRBJ2-7,few,CAISHRTSGNNEQYF,TGTGCCATCAGCCATAGGACTAGCGGGAATAACGAGCAGTACTTC
NA,TRBV5-1,TRBJ2-2,NA,CASSRDTPNTGELFF,TGCGCCAGCAGCCGGGACACCCCGAACACCGGGGAGCTGTTTTTT
TRBD1,TRBV9,TRBJ1-4,NA,CASRDRASEKLFF,TGTGCCAGTAGGGACAGGGCCTCAGAAAAACTGTTTTTT
NA,TRBV19,TRBJ1-5,NA,CASSPRQWSNQPQHF,TGTGCCAGTAGCCCCAGACAGTGGTCAAATCAGCCCCAGCATTTT
NA,TRBV15,TRBJ2-4,NA,CATSREGLIQPSAKNIQYF,TGTGCCACCAGCAGAGAAGGACTGATCCAGCCGTCAGCCAAAAACATTCAGTACTTC
TRBD2,TRBV27,TRBJ2-1,NA,CASTPGLAGGAHYNEQFF,TGTGCCAGCACCCCGGGACTAGCGGGAGGGGCCCACTACAATGAGCAGTTCTTC
NA,TRBV10-2,TRBJ1-4,NA,CASSEVGGDEKLFF,TGCGCCAGCAGTGAAGTAGGGGGGGATGAAAAACTGTTTTTT
NA,TRBV7-9,TRBJ1-1,few,CASTEDNTEAFF,TGTGCCAGCACGGAGGATAACACTGAAGCTTTCTTT
TRBD2,TRBV28,TRBJ2-3,NA,CASKVAGGPGTDTQYF,TGTGCCAGCAAGGTAGCGGGAGGGCCGGGGACAGATACGCAGTATTTT
TRBD1,TRBV28,TRBJ1-2,NA,CASSSGDRRGNGYTF,TGTGCCAGCAGCAGTGGGGACAGGCGGGGCAATGGCTACACCTTC
NA,TRBV2,TRBJ2-7,NA,CASSKGRQGTNEQYF,TGTGCCAGCAGTAAGGGTAGGCAGGGGACCAACGAGCAGTACTTC
NA,TRBV5-8,TRBJ1-4,NA,CASTEDRLNEKLFF,TGTGCCAGCACCGAGGACAGACTGAATGAAAAACTGTTTTTT
NA,TRBV11-2,TRBJ1-2,NA,CASSLDLSDGYTF,TGTGCCAGCAGCTTAGACCTTTCGGATGGCTACACCTTC
TRBD1,TRBV18,TRBJ2-7,NA,CASSPGQELYEQYF,TGTGCCAGCTCACCAGGACAGGAACTCTACGAGCAGTACTTC
TRBD2,TRBV28,TRBJ2-3,once,CASSFPAGTSGDTQYF,TGTGCCAGCAGTTTCCCAGCGGGGACCTCCGGAGATACGCAGTATTTT
NA,TRBV6-6,TRBJ1-6,few,CASSEQGYNSPLHF,TGTGCCAGCAGTGAGCAGGGATATAATTCACCCCTCCACTTT